This T cell receptor beta chain is drawn from a study of T cell changes during pregnancy in multiple sclerosis. The V end was cut by 0 bases, the J end by 3 bases, with 12 bases between. The V gene's germline CDR1 is LNHNV and CDR2 YYDKDF (reference sequence). The CDR3 extends over 15 amino acids. Here immunoSEQ multiplex PCR was the method, and the copy in TCRdb shows in-frame clones only, minus some. The sample includes roughly 60,000 clones, around nine tenths of them seen just once. The TCR was taken from a female donor with multiple sclerosis, enrolled in a pregnancy study. Sequences were derived from peripheral blood, sampled before pregnancy. The chain combines TRBV15 with TRBJ2-7, with D uncertain. This CDR3 reads CATSRDFGTFYEQYF. CDR3 sequence (DNA): TGTGCCACCAGCAGAGATTTTGGTACTTTCTACGAGCAGTACTTC.